This entry lists 24 T cell receptor beta chains sequenced from one sample in a study of chronic HIV infection and antiretroviral therapy. In TCRdb, the 5' RACE reads were re-called with MiXCR into one record per CDR3 protein. The sample contains 40,000 to 50,000 distinct CDR3 sequences, approximately 20% of which appear only once. The sample taken for sequencing was peripheral blood. The source is an adult who had HIV and had not received antiretroviral therapy, or was an uninfected healthy control (not recorded which).

This clonotype was observed a few times. The genes are TRBV12-3 or TRBV12-4 and TRBJ2-1; D unclear. There are 14 residues in the CDR3. Trimming removed 4 bases from V and 8 bases from J, with 15 bases in between. The CDR3 reads CASSSLERDYEQFF. In DNA, the CDR3 is TGTGCCAGCAGTTCCTTAGAGCGCGACTATGAGCAGTTCTTC.

V usage is TRBV27 and J usage is TRBJ2-5; 7 nucleotides align to TRBD1. This CDR3 is 15 amino acids long. Unmatched junction bases numbered 13, after V lost 8 bases and J lost 4 bases. Germline lookup yields CDR1 MNHEY and CDR2 SMNVEV (reference sequence). The CDR3 loop is CASRLTGAESETQYF. In DNA form, the CDR3 reads TGTGCCAGCCGATTAACAGGGGCCGAGTCAGAGACCCAGTACTTC.

The chain links TRBV4-1 to TRBJ2-5; a possible D gene is TRBD1 (6 bases). This CDR3 has 13 residues. Germline CDR1 reads MGHRA; CDR2 reads YSYEKL. V lost 1 base and J lost 7, with 10 bases in between. The CDR3 here is CASSQAGVATQYF. CDR3 in DNA: TGCGCCAGCAGCCAAGCAGGGGTGGCGACCCAGTACTTC.

Only a few counts were recorded for this clonotype. The rearrangement uses TRBV12-3 or TRBV12-4 and TRBJ2-3; 9 bases fit TRBD1. J was trimmed by 4 bases and V by 3 bases; bases with no gene match: 2. The CDR3 covers 14 residues. The CDR3: CASSFYRGPDTQYF. The CDR3 DNA sequence: TGTGCCAGCAGTTTTTACAGGGGGCCAGATACGCAGTATTTT.

V is TRBV28 and J is TRBJ2-6, with 7 bases that match TRBD2. The CDR3 sequence is 19 residues long. V gave up 5 bases and J gave up 1 base; unmatched junction bases: 14. Per germline, CDR1 MDHEN and CDR2 SYDVKM. The CDR3 nucleotides are TGTGCCAGCAGTCCCTCGTGGCTAGCGGCTCTTTCTGGGGCCAACGTCCTGACTTTC. Translation: CASSPSWLAALSGANVLTF.

The chain is built from TRBV21-1 and TRBJ2-1; TRBD1 is the table's D call and was not checked against the DNA. TRBV21-1 is a pseudogene. The length of the CDR3 is 17 residues. CDR3 sequence reads: CTSSADDRDSMYDEQFF. CDR3 sequence (DNA): TGTACCAGCAGCGCAGATGACCGGGACAGTATGTACGATGAGCAGTTCTTC.

The gene calls are TRBV11-2 and TRBJ1-6; possibly TRBD1 for D (5 bases). Germline CDR1 reads SGHAT; CDR2 reads FQNNGV. The V and J ends lost 5 bases and 0 bases respectively, with 17 bases between them. CDR3 length equals 18 residues. In DNA form, the CDR3 reads TGTGCCAGCAGCGTATACAGGCTCCCGAGCTCCTATAATTCACCCCTCCACTTT. This encodes CASSVYRLPSSYNSPLHF.

V usage is TRBV28 and J usage is TRBJ1-5; perhaps TRBD1 as D (5 bases). The V end lost 0 bases, the J end lost 5 bases, and 17 bases lay between the germline ends. In germline, CDR1 is MDHEN, CDR2 SYDVKM. The CDR3 loop spans 17 amino acids. The CDR3 DNA sequence: TGTGCCAGCAGTTTATGGGTTGGTGCAGGGAAAGATCAGCCCCAGCATTTT. It encodes CASSLWVGAGKDQPQHF.

This clonotype occurred a few times. V and J are TRBV29-1 and TRBJ2-5, with TRBD2 matching 9 bases. Per the germline V gene, CDR1 is SQVTM and CDR2 is ANQGSEA. Trimming cost V 7 bases and J 4 bases; bases outside gene matches: 4. This CDR3 spans 12 amino acids. CDR3 DNA sequence: TGCAGCGCCGCACTAGCGGGAGAGACCCAGTACTTC. The encoded protein is CSAALAGETQYF.

The V and J genes are TRBV27 and TRBJ2-5, with 7 bases fitting TRBD2. V dropped 8 bases and J dropped 3; count of bases not matched to a gene: 3. The CDR3 contains 12 residues. The V gene's germline CDR1 is MNHEY and CDR2 SMNVEV (reference sequence). The CDR3: CASGLAEETQYF. CDR3 bases: TGTGCCAGCGGGCTAGCGGAAGAGACCCAGTACTTC.

This clonotype was seen more than once but under ten times. This sequence joins TRBV24-1 and TRBJ1-1; D not certain. V was shortened by 4 bases and J by 10 bases, with 12 bases between the two germline ends. The CDR3 is 12 residues long. Germline V CDR1 and CDR2: KGHDR, SFDVKD. Here the CDR3 reads CATSDPYQVAFF. DNA for the CDR3: TGTGCCACCAGTGACCCTTACCAGGTAGCTTTCTTT.

V gene TRBV6-4 combines with J gene TRBJ2-6; 7 bases map to TRBD1. Trimming took 3 bases from V and 2 from J; bases not matched to a gene: 1. The CDR3 runs to 15 residues. Germline CDR1 and CDR2: MRHNA and SNTAGT. The CDR3 reads CASSETGAGANVLTF. The DNA for the CDR3 is TGTGCCAGCAGTGAAACAGGGGCTGGGGCCAACGTCCTGACTTTC.

This clonotype is a singleton in its sample. This chain uses TRBV20-1 with TRBJ2-7; the D call may be TRBD1 or TRBD2 (5 bases each). The germline gives CDR1 DFQATT, CDR2 SNEGSKA (reference sequence). The CDR3 sequence is 19 residues long. The ends were cut back, 3 bases at V and 3 bases at J, with 30 bases in the middle. CDR3: CSARGMGGLGSGHHYEQYF. The DNA of the CDR3 is TGCAGTGCTAGGGGGATGGGTGGACTTGGATCGGGGCACCACTACGAGCAGTACTTC.

The chain joins TRBV3-1 to TRBJ2-3, with TRBD2 as a possible D gene (5 bases). Looked up from germline, CDR1 is LGHDT and CDR2 is YNNKEL (reference sequence). The CDR3 is 14 amino acids. V lost 4 bases, J lost 6 bases, and 14 bases lay in between. The CDR3 DNA follows: TGTGCCAGCAGCCCGGGTCTCAGAGGGGATACGCAGTATTTT. Amino acids: CASSPGLRGDTQYF.

This clonotype was seen a handful of times. This chain uses TRBV5-1 with TRBJ1-1, with 7 bases fitting TRBD1. Trimming at V came to 0 bases and at J to 11 bases, leaving 10 bases not matched to a gene. Germline CDR1 reads SGHRS; CDR2 reads YFSETQ. The length of the CDR3 is 14 residues. The CDR3: CASSLAGGSKEAFF. CDR3 DNA: TGCGCCAGCAGCTTGGCAGGGGGTTCGAAGGAGGCTTTCTTT.

The chain recombines TRBV6-5 with TRBJ1-6; maybe TRBD1 (6 bases). Germline-derived CDR1 and CDR2 are MNHEY and SVGAGI. The CDR3 has 14 amino acids. V gave up 4 bases and J gave up 7 bases, with 11 bases separating them. The CDR3 is CASSLTGRNSPLHF. As DNA, the CDR3 is TGTGCCAGCAGTTTAACAGGGCGGAATTCACCCCTCCACTTT.

This clonotype has more than one count but fewer than ten. The V gene is TRBV14, the J gene TRBJ1-4; D ambiguous. The CDR3 sequence is 12 residues long. Trimming left V 0 bases short and J 8 bases short, with 4 bases between. Germline V lookup: CDR1 SGHDN, CDR2 FVKESK. CDR3 bases: TGTGCCAGCAGCCAAGAAGGGGAAAAACTGTTTTTT. Its protein product is CASSQEGEKLFF. The whole variable domain, remainder taken from reference TRBV14 and TRBJ1-4, is EAGVTQFPSHSVIEKGQTVTLRCDPISGHDNLYWYRRVMGKEIKFLLHFVKESKQDESGMPNNRFLAERTGGTYSTLKVQPAELEDSGVYFCASSQEGEKLFFGSGTQLSVL.

The chain is built from TRBV4-1 and TRBJ2-3; no definite D call. The CDR3 sequence is 17 residues long. V was pared by 1 base and J by 3 bases, with 17 bases between. Germline CDR1 reads MGHRA; CDR2 reads YSYEKL. The CDR3 loop is CASSQVLTVWSTDTQYF. In DNA, the CDR3 is TGCGCCAGCAGCCAAGTTCTGACCGTCTGGAGTACAGATACGCAGTATTTT.

The chain is built from TRBV18 and TRBJ2-7; weak D call: TRBD1 (6 bases). Germline assignment: CDR1 KGHSH and CDR2 LQKENI. Trimming left V 3 bases short and J 5 bases short, with 17 bases between. The CDR3 contains 15 residues. CDR3 nucleotide sequence: TGTGCCAGCTCACCCGACAGGCCCAGGGTCCACGAGCAGTACTTC. It specifies CASSPDRPRVHEQYF.

The V call is TRBV21-1, the J call TRBJ1-1; the table's D call TRBD1 went unverified against the DNA. TRBV21-1 is flagged as a pseudogene. The CDR3 extends over 15 amino acids. CDR3 sequence: CASSYRDSANTEAFF. CDR3 DNA: TGTGCCAGCAGCTACCGGGACAGCGCGAACACTGAAGCTTTCTTT.

The chain couples TRBV28 to TRBJ2-1; D may match TRBD1 or TRBD2 (6 bases each). Germline CDR1 MDHEN, CDR2 SYDVKM. There are 14 residues in the CDR3. Between the trimmed V and J ends, which lost 3 bases and 6 bases, there was a span of 12 bases. The CDR3 here is CASSLQGTLNEQFF. DNA of the CDR3: TGTGCCAGCAGTTTGCAGGGGACTCTCAATGAGCAGTTCTTC.

This clonotype has just a few counts. This chain uses TRBV30 with TRBJ1-2, with D perhaps matching TRBD1 (5 bases). Germline CDR1 is GTSNPN and CDR2 is SVGIG (reference sequence). Trimming removed 1 base at V and 4 bases at J, with 10 bases between. The CDR3 is 13 amino acids. CDR3 residues: CAWSEGRSYGYTF. The DNA for the CDR3 is TGTGCCTGGAGTGAGGGACGGAGCTATGGCTACACCTTC.

V and J are TRBV29-1 and TRBJ2-1, with D uncertain. This CDR3 is 11 amino acids long. Germline V gene lookup returns CDR1 SQVTM and CDR2 ANQGSEA. With 0 bases removed from V and 8 bases from J, the gap between germline ends came to 5 bases. CDR3 amino acids: CSVEDLHEQFF. The CDR3 bases are TGCAGCGTTGAAGATCTGCATGAGCAGTTCTTC.

A few counts support this clonotype. V is TRBV10-3 and J is TRBJ2-3; D remains ambiguous. The germline gives CDR1 ENHRY, CDR2 SYGVKD. CDR3 size: 15 residues. V dropped 6 bases and J dropped 6 bases, with 19 bases sitting between them. The CDR3, as DNA: TGTGCCATCAGAGATGGAATTTTCCGGGCGGATACGCAGTATTTT. Residues: CAIRDGIFRADTQYF.